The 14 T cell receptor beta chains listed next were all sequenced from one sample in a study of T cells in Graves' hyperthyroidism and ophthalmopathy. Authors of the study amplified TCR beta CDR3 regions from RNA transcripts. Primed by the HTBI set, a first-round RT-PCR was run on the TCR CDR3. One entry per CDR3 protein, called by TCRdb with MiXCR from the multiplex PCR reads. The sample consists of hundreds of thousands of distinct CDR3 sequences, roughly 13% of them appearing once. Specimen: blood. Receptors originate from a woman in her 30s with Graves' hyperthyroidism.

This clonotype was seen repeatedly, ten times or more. The CDR3 loop is CASGTEDRFFTEAFF. In nucleotides, the CDR3 is TGTGCCAGCGGGACCGAGGACAGATTCTTTACTGAAGCTTTCTTT. V is TRBV6-2 or TRBV6-3 and J is TRBJ1-1, with TRBD1 as a possible D gene (6 bases). The CDR3 is 15 amino acids. Germline lookup yields CDR1 MNHEY and CDR2 SVGEGT. V was clipped by 8 bases and J by 5 bases, with 21 bases between them.

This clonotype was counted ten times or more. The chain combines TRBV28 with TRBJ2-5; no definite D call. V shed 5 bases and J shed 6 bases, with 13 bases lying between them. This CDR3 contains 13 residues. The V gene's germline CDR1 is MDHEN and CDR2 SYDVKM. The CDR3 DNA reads TGTGCCAGCAGTCCTGACACCGGCCAGACCCAGTACTTC. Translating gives CASSPDTGQTQYF. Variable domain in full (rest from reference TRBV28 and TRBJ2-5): DVKVTQSSRYLVKRTGEKVFLECVQDMDHENMFWYRQDPGLGLRLIYFSYDVKMKEKGDIPEGYSVSREKKERFSLILESASTNQTSMYLCASSPDTGQTQYFGPGTRLLVL.

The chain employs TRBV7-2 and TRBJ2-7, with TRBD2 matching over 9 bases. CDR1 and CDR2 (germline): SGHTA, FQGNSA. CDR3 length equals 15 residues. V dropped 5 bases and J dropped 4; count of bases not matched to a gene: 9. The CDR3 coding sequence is TGTGCCAGCAGCACCTTAGCGGGGGTGGAATACGAGCAGTACTTC. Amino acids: CASSTLAGVEYEQYF.

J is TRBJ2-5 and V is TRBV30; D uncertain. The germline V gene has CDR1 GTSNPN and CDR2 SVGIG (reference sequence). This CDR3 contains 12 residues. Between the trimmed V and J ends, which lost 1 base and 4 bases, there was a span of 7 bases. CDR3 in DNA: TGTGCCTGGAGTGCGACACCAGAGACCCAGTACTTC. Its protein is CAWSATPETQYF.

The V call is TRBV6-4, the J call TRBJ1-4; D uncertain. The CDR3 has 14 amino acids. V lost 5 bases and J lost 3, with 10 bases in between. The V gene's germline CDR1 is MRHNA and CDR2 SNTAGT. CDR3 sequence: CASSYGGPNEKLFF. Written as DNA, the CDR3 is TGTGCCAGCAGTTACGGAGGTCCTAATGAAAAACTGTTTTTT.

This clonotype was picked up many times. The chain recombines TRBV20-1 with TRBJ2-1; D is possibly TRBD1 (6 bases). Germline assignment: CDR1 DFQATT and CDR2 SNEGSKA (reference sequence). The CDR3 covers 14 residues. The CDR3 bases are TGCAGCCCCTTTCCCCTACAGGGACACAATGAGCAGTTCTTC. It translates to CSPFPLQGHNEQFF.

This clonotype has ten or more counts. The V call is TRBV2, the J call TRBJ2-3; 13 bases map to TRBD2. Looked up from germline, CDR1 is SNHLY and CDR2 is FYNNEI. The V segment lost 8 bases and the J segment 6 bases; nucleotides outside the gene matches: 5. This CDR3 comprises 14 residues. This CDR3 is CASSELAGGDTQYF. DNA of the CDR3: TGTGCCAGCTCGGAACTAGCGGGAGGGGATACGCAGTATTTT.

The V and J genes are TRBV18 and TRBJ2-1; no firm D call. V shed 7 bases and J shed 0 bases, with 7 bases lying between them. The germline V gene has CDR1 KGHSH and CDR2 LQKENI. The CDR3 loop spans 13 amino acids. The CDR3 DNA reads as TGTGCCAGCTGTCAAAGCTCCTACAATGAGCAGTTCTTC. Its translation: CASCQSSYNEQFF.

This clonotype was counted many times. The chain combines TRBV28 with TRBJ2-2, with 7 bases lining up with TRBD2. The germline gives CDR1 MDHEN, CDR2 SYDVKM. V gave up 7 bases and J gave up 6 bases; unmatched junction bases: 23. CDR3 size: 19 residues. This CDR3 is CASTLSYLREKRSAGELFF. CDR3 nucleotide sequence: TGTGCCAGCACCCTTAGCTATTTGCGGGAGAAGAGAAGTGCCGGGGAGCTGTTTTTT. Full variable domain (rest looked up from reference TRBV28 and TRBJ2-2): DVKVTQSSRYLVKRTGEKVFLECVQDMDHENMFWYRQDPGLGLRLIYFSYDVKMKEKGDIPEGYSVSREKKERFSLILESASTNQTSMYLCASTLSYLREKRSAGELFFGEGSRLTVL.

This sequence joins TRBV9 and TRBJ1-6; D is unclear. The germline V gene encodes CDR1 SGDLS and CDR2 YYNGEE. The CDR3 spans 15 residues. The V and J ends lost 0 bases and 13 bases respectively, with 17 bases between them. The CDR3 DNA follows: TGTGCCAGCAGCGTAGGTTCTTCTAGGGCTGGGCCCCTCCACTTT. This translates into CASSVGSSRAGPLHF.

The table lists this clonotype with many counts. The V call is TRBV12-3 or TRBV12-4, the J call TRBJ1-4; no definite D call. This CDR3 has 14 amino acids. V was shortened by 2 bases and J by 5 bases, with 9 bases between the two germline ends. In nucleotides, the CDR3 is TGTGCCAGCAGTTTAAGGCCAGAGAATGAAAAACTGTTTTTT. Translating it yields CASSLRPENEKLFF.

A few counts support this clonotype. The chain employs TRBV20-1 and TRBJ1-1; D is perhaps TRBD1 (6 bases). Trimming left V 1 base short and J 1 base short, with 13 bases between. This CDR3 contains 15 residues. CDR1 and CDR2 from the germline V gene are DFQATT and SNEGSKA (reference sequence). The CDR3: CSARAGGSGNTEAFF. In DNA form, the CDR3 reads TGCAGTGCTAGAGCGGGGGGCAGTGGGAACACTGAAGCTTTCTTT.

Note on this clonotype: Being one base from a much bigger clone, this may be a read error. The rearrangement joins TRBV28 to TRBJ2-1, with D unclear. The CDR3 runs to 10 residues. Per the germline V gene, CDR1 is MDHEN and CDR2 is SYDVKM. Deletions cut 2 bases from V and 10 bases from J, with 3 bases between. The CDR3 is CASSLKEQFF. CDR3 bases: TGTGCCAGCAGTTTAAAGGAGCAGTTCTTC.

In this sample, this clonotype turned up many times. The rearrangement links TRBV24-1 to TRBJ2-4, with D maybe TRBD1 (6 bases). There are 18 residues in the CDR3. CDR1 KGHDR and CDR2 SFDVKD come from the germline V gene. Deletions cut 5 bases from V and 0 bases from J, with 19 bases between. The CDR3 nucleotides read TGTGCCACCAGTGTAGAAACAGGGACGATCCTAGCCAAAAACATTCAGTACTTC. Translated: CATSVETGTILAKNIQYF.